This T cell receptor beta chain was observed in a study of PD-L1 blockade in urothelial cancer. Overall study: Between 0 and 3 chemotherapy regimens preceded treatment for each patient. Investigators checked blood 3 weeks (second dose) and 6 weeks after treatment start. Counts from blood samples showed a median of 141,255 T cells. Study-wide results and limits: Durable-benefit patients had greater expansion of tumor-associated blood clones at 3 weeks.

Sequenced by immunoSEQ multiplex PCR; TCRdb stores in-frame clones only, minus some. The sample yields 100,000 to 150,000 clones, roughly 83% seen once. This clone is a singleton in its sample. The antigen remains unidentified. The identical CDR3 is also encoded by other nucleotide sequences in the sample. This CDR3 is 15 amino acids long. Per germline, CDR1 SGHRS and CDR2 YFSETQ. J was trimmed by 0 bases and V by 4 bases; bases with no gene match: 3. Time point reported: peripheral blood 6 weeks after treatment start. The source is a man aged 50-60 years with urothelial cancer. The chain links TRBV5-1 to TRBJ2-1; 8 bases fit TRBD2. Here the sequenced sample was PBMCs, taken around atezolizumab (anti-PD-L1) treatment. CDR3: CASSLSGDSYNEQFF. In DNA form, the CDR3 reads TGCGCCAGCAGCCTTAGCGGGGACTCCTACAATGAGCAGTTCTTC.